This record covers a single TCR beta chain. This clonotype was recorded a few times. There is no known antigen for this receptor. No quality values exist for individual bases; no much larger clone is one base distant. TCR repertoires of sorted CD4+ and CD8+ blood T cells from severe aplastic anemia patients and healthy subjects were deep-sequenced in the study. Ficoll-Paque density gradient centrifugation was used to isolate peripheral blood mononuclear cells. CD4+ and CD8+ T cells were sorted by FACS or magnetic beads before DNA extraction. Genomic DNA served as template for TCR beta VDJ combination and CDR3 sequence profiling. An Illumina HiSeq 2000 was used for TCR repertoire sequencing. As for how the authors treated the data: TRBV/TRBJ rearrangement plots, CDR3 size and DJ length profiles, and Simpson's diversity index were used to assess repertoires. Whichever DNA sequence was most abundant in the deep sequencing data was defined as the immunodominant clone. CDR3 amino acid sequences were screened for sharing across subjects and were compared with published repertoires and the VDJdb database. Using fastp trimming at Q25 and MiXCR clonotype assembly, TCRdb reanalyzed the public sequencing data and kept in-frame beta chains. Identical CDR3 proteins give one entry, which carries the most common genes and DNA. The V and J calls come from TCRdb's annotation, not from the publication. The sample yields about 170,000 distinct CDR3 sequences; just under 45% were counted once. The ten most abundant clones make up under 1.2% of the sample.

This record belongs to a study of CD8+CD57+ T cells in acquired aplastic anemia (dated by TCRdb to the late 2010s). For the wider study: On average, sorted CD4+ and CD8+ cells yielded about 3 ug of extracted DNA, with a range of about 0.18 to 30 ug. For healthy donor samples, the average read count was about 10 million for CD4+ cells and fewer than 14 million for CD8+ cells.

The research as a whole found: Some 27 CD8+ CDR3 sequences were found in both patients and controls but appeared to be highly expressed in patients and within the immunodominant clones of the patients. Patients and healthy controls showed no significant difference in CD8+ Simpson's diversity (P=0.060).

The sequencing input was sorted CD4+, CD8+, or CD8+CD57+ T cells (not recorded which) from PBMCs. This TCR was sampled from a human donor in good health.

The nucleotide sequence is TGCGCCAGCAGCTTCGGACTAACCCCCAGGAGCTCCTACAATGAGCAGTTCTTC. The translation is CASSFGLTPRSSYNEQFF. The rearranged segments are TRBV5-1 and TRBJ2-1; perhaps TRBD2 is the D gene, with 6 bases matching. Taken from cysteine to phenylalanine, the CDR3 has 18 residues. Only the CDR3 portion is preserved as DNA: 54 bases, with reading frame beginning at the first base. From the germline V gene, CDR1 is SGHRS and CDR2 is YFSETQ. V gives up 2 bases and J gives up 0 bases, and the segment between their germline ends measures 18 bases.